The rows below give T cell receptor beta chains drawn from one sample of a study of blood T cell repertoires in COVID-19. Using immunoSEQ multiplex PCR, the repertoire was profiled, and TCRdb retains in-frame clones only, with some absent. The sample yields about 38,000 clones, roughly 90% seen once. Specimen: peripheral blood. The receptor source for this set is a human donor in a cohort sampled during active COVID-19. Both conserved end residues are part of each CDR3. D genes are given only for firm matches. Clone size appears in some rows only: once, few, many, or a class for an expanded clone.

j_gene	abundance	d_gene	v_gene	CDR3nt	CDR3aa
TRBJ1-2	NA	NA	TRBV5-8	TGTGCCAGCAGCTCGAGAGGCAGGGGCGGCAGCTATGGCTACACCTTC	CASSSRGRGGSYGYTF
TRBJ2-1	NA	NA	TRBV27	TGTGCCAGCAGTTTAGCTACGGGAAGCTCCTACAATGAGCAGTTCTTC	CASSLATGSSYNEQFF
TRBJ2-1	NA	TRBD1	TRBV2	TGTGCCAGCAGGCTCGGACAGGGGCCTTACAATGAGCAGTTCTTC	CASRLGQGPYNEQFF
TRBJ2-7	NA	TRBD1	TRBV7-8	TGTGCCAGCAACCCGGGACAGGGCTCCGAGCAGTACTTC	CASNPGQGSEQYF
TRBJ1-6	once	TRBD1	TRBV10-3	TGTGCCAGTTCCGGGACAGGGAAGAATTCACCCCTCCACTTT	CASSGTGKNSPLHF
TRBJ2-2	NA	TRBD2	TRBV28	TGTGCCAGTTCGGCCCGGGTAGCGGGAGATTCGAACACCGGGGAGCTGTTTTTT	CASSARVAGDSNTGELFF
TRBJ1-5	once	NA	TRBV7-9	TGTGCCAGCAGCTTAGGCGAGGAGCAGCCCCAGCATTTT	CASSLGEEQPQHF
TRBJ1-5	NA	NA	TRBV15	TGTGCCACCAGCAGTAAGATAGTCGGCAATCAGCCCCAGCATTTT	CATSSKIVGNQPQHF
TRBJ1-4	few	NA	TRBV4-2	TGTGCCAGCCAGGGGCAGCTTAATGAAAAACTGTTTTTT	CASQGQLNEKLFF
TRBJ1-4	NA	TRBD1	TRBV19	TGTGCCAGTCGAACGGACAGGGGTTCAACTAATGAAAAACTGTTTTTT	CASRTDRGSTNEKLFF
TRBJ1-1	NA	NA	TRBV5-1	TGCGCCAGCAAGGGGCAGAACACTGAAGCTTTCTTT	CASKGQNTEAFF
TRBJ1-4	NA	NA	TRBV27	TGTGCCAGCAGTTTCCTGGCAGGCTGGGAAAAACTGTTTTTT	CASSFLAGWEKLFF
TRBJ2-3	NA	NA	TRBV7-9	TGTGCCAGCAGCTTTGGGCGGGGCACAGATACGCAGTATTTT	CASSFGRGTDTQYF
TRBJ1-2	NA	NA	TRBV28	TGTGCCAGCAACCCCGACGGGGGCTACACCTTC	CASNPDGGYTF
TRBJ1-5	NA	TRBD1	TRBV13	TGTGCCAGCACGTATCCGGGACAGGGACATCAGCCCCAGCATTTT	CASTYPGQGHQPQHF
TRBJ1-2	NA	NA	TRBV10-1	TGCGCCAGCAGTGGACAGTTGGGTCGAGGCTACACCTTC	CASSGQLGRGYTF
TRBJ2-7	few	TRBD1	TRBV28	TGTGCCAGCAGTTTAGCTTGGGACAGATACTACGAGCAGTACTTC	CASSLAWDRYYEQYF
TRBJ2-7	NA	TRBD2	TRBV20-1	TGCAGTGCTAGTAGTAGCGGGGACTTTTCCTCCTACGAGCAGTACTTC	CSASSSGDFSSYEQYF
TRBJ2-3	NA	TRBD2	TRBV4-1	TGCGCCAGCAGCCCGCCCAGGCGGGGGTACGTATCCGATACGCAGTATTTT	CASSPPRRGYVSDTQYF
TRBJ1-5	NA	TRBD1	TRBV29-1	TGCAGCGTGGGACAGGGCGGCAATCAGCCCCAGCATTTT	CSVGQGGNQPQHF
TRBJ2-3	NA	TRBD2	TRBV5-4	TGTGCCAGCAGCTTGCGGGGGGTAGATACGCAGTATTTT	CASSLRGVDTQYF
TRBJ2-2	NA	TRBD1	TRBV6-5	TGTGCCAGCAGTCAGACAGGGCTCACCGGGGAGCTGTTTTTT	CASSQTGLTGELFF
TRBJ2-7	few	TRBD2	TRBV6-1	TGTGCCAGCAGTGCCGGAACTAGCGGGGGGGCTTACGAGCAGTACTTC	CASSAGTSGGAYEQYF
TRBJ2-7	NA	NA	TRBV5-4	TGTGCCAGCAGCTTGGGGGGCACCTACGAGCAGTACTTC	CASSLGGTYEQYF
TRBJ2-7	NA	TRBD2	TRBV5-6	TGTGCCAGCAGCTCCTCGGGGGGCTCCTACGAGCAGTACTTC	CASSSSGGSYEQYF
TRBJ2-4	NA	NA	TRBV2	TGTGCCAGCCGGGGGGCGGGGCGGGGCCCAGGGGCCAAAAACATTCAGTACTTC	CASRGAGRGPGAKNIQYF
TRBJ2-7	NA	TRBD2	TRBV7-6	TGTGCCAGCAGCTTACAAGCGGGAGGGCCAACCGAGCAGTACTTC	CASSLQAGGPTEQYF
TRBJ1-3	NA	NA	TRBV7-9	TGTGCCAGCAGCTTATCGACAGGATCCGGAAACACCATATATTTT	CASSLSTGSGNTIYF
TRBJ1-2	NA	TRBD1	TRBV3-1/TRBV3-2	TGTGCCAGCAGCATGGGACAGCTGGTCTATGGCTACACCTTC	CASSMGQLVYGYTF
TRBJ2-4	few	NA	TRBV12-3/TRBV12-4	TGTGCCAGCAGTCCCGACAGTGACATTCAGTACTTC	CASSPDSDIQYF
TRBJ2-1	NA	TRBD2	TRBV6-5	TGTGCCAGCAGTTACTCACCTAGCGGGAGGTCAAATGAGCAGTTCTTC	CASSYSPSGRSNEQFF
TRBJ1-6	NA	NA	TRBV6-2/TRBV6-3	TGTGCCAGCAGCTCCGGGACATATAATTCACCCCTCCACTTT	CASSSGTYNSPLHF
TRBJ1-2	NA	TRBD1	TRBV4-3	TGCGCCAGCAGCCAAGGGACAGGGATCTATGGCTACACCTTC	CASSQGTGIYGYTF
TRBJ2-5	NA	NA	TRBV19	TGTGCCAGTAGCCACCGACGGACAGGAGGGGAGACCCAGTACTTC	CASSHRRTGGETQYF
TRBJ2-3	NA	NA	TRBV30	TGTGCCTGGAGTGAGGGGTGGGCAGATACGCAGTATTTT	CAWSEGWADTQYF
TRBJ2-1	NA	NA	TRBV5-5	TGTGCCAGCAGCTTGATTGTGAACTCCAATGAGCAGTTCTTC	CASSLIVNSNEQFF
TRBJ2-1	NA	TRBD2	TRBV11-3	TGTGCCAGCAGCTCAAATGCATTGGCGGGAGATGAGCAGTTCTTC	CASSSNALAGDEQFF
TRBJ2-1	NA	NA	TRBV11-2	TGTGCCAGCAGCTTAGAGCCTTCAGGGTACAATGAGCAGTTCTTC	CASSLEPSGYNEQFF
TRBJ2-3	NA	NA	TRBV4-3	TGCGCCAGCAGCCAAGACGTCAGCACAGATACGCAGTATTTT	CASSQDVSTDTQYF
TRBJ1-2	NA	NA	TRBV10-3	TGTGCCATCAGCCCCGAGGCGGGTGGCTACACCTTC	CAISPEAGGYTF
TRBJ2-3	NA	TRBD2	TRBV5-1	TGCGCCAGCAGCTTTTCAACGGGGGGGTACCCAGATACGCAGTATTTT	CASSFSTGGYPDTQYF
TRBJ1-1	NA	NA	TRBV25-1	TGTGCCAGCAGTGATGTGGGCATCATGAACACTGAAGCTTTCTTT	CASSDVGIMNTEAFF
TRBJ2-7	NA	NA	TRBV5-4	TGTGCCAGCAGCTTGTTAGGGACAATTTACGAGCAGTACTTC	CASSLLGTIYEQYF
TRBJ2-7	NA	TRBD1	TRBV7-8	TGTGCCAGCGGCCAGGGGGTGGGCTACGAGCAGTACTTC	CASGQGVGYEQYF
TRBJ1-4	NA	NA	TRBV6-5	TGTGCCAGCAGTTTCCGGAGGGGACCCTCTAATGAAAAACTGTTTTTT	CASSFRRGPSNEKLFF
TRBJ1-2	few	TRBD1	TRBV27	TGTGCCAGCAGTTTGGAGGGGGCAGGGGCTCTTTGGGGCTACACCTTC	CASSLEGAGALWGYTF